This T cell receptor beta chain came from a study of PD-L1 blockade in urothelial cancer. Study context: Within tumor samples, the median T cell count was about 1,400 cells.

Clones were sequenced by immunoSEQ multiplex PCR, and TCRdb holds only the in-frame ones, with some missing. The sample includes about 2,500 clones, more than 35% of them seen just once. This clone has just a few counts. The CDR3 covers 15 residues. The germline gives CDR1 MDHEN, CDR2 SYDVKM. Losses at the gene ends were 4 bases for V and 1 base for J; bases not matched to a gene: 3. The material was tumor tissue, obtained before atezolizumab (anti-PD-L1) treatment. The chain links TRBV28 to TRBJ1-3, with 8 bases matching TRBD1. The sequence was collected from a man aged 55 to 70 with urothelial cancer. CDR3 coding DNA: TGTGCCAGCAGTTCGACAGGGGCGTCTGGAAACACCATATATTTT. Amino acid sequence: CASSSTGASGNTIYF.